This T cell receptor beta chain was retrieved from a study of T cells after yellow fever vaccination. Synthesis of TCR cDNA relied on 5'RACE template switching, which attached a universal primer site and UMIs. TCRdb redid the calling of the 5' RACE reads with MiXCR, one entry per CDR3 protein. The sample shows roughly 520,000 distinct CDR3 sequences, less than 25% of them seen only once. Overall study results and limits: A faster peak, day 5 versus 15, was reached by the weaker secondary response. The presence of abundant clonotypes contaminating from the bulk population was possible in FACS-sorted repertoires. Post-booster repertoires contained most primary-vaccination clones again (96% CD4, over 70% CD8).

As regards this clonotype: Its antigen is still unknown.

Trimming took 2 bases from V and 9 from J, leaving 11 bases between them. CDR3 length: 13 residues. Germline CDR1 reads MDHEN; CDR2 reads SYDVKM. This clonotype originated in a man younger than 35 who received the YFV17D yellow fever vaccine. The V gene is TRBV28, the J gene TRBJ1-5; D is ambiguous. The sequenced sample was PBMCs, obtained less than 25 days after the first yellow fever vaccination. CDR3 in DNA: TGTGCCAGCAGTTTAAGCTATTCCAGGCCCCAGCATTTT. This gives the protein CASSLSYSRPQHF.